This T cell receptor beta chain came from a study of post-analysis software for immune sequencing data. General study findings and limits: Batch-mates among the samples co-clustered strongly by F measure. There were five or six TRBV segments more frequent in patients than controls, and TRBV5-6, TRBV5-1 and TRBV20-1 were among them.

Germline loops: CDR1 MGHDK, CDR2 SYGVNS. This CDR3 is built from 15 residues. J lost 11 bases, V lost 4 bases, and 14 bases had no gene match. Tagging with unique molecular identifiers was a feature of the TCR beta cDNA libraries. TCRdb recomputed calls from the PCR reads with MiXCR, one row per CDR3 protein. The table includes hundreds of thousands of distinct CDR3 sequences, about 60% detected once. In regard to this clonotype: The antigen remains undetermined.

This receptor was obtained from a girl aged 2 to 9 with multiple sclerosis. This rearrangement joins TRBV25-1 to TRBJ2-5; TRBD1 aligns across 9 bases. Sample: blood. The CDR3, as DNA: TGTGCCAGCAGTGGAGGACAGGGGTTTTACAATGAGCAGTACTTC. Its protein product is CASSGGQGFYNEQYF.